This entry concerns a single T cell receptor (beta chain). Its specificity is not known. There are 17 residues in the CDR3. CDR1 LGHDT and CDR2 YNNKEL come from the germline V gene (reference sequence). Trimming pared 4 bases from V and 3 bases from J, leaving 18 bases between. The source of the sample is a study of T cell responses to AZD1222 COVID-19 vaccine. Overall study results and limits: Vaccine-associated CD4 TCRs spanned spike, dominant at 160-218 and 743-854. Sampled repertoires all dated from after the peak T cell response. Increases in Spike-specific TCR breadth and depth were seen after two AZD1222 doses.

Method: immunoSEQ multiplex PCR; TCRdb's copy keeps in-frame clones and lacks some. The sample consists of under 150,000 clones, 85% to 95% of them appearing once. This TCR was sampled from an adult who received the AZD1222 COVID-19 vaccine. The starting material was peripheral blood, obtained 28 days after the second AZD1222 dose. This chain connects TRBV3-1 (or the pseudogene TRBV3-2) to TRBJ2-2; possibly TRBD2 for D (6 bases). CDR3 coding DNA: TGTGCCAGCAGCCCTGGGGCGGGAAGGGGCCACACCGGGGAGCTGTTTTTT. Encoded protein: CASSPGAGRGHTGELFF.